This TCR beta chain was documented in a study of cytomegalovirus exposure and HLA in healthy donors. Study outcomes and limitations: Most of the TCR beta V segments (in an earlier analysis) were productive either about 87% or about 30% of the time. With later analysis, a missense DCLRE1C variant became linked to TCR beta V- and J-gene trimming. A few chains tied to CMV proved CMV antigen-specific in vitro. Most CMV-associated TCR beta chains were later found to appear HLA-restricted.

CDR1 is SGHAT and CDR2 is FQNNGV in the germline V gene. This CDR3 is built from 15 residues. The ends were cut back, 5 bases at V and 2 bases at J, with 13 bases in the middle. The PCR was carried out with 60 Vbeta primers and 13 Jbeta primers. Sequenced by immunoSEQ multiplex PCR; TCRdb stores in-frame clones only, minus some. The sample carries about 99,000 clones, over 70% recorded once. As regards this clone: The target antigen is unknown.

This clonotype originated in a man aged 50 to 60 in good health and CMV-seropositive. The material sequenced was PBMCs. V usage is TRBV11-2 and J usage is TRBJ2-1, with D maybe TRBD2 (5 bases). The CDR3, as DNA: TGTGCCAGCAGCCCCCCGGGGTTCCCCTACAATGAGCAGTTCTTC. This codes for CASSPPGFPYNEQFF. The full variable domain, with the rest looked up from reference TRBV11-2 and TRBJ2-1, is EAGVAQSPRYKIIEKRQSVAFWCNPISGHATLYWYQQILGQGPKLLIQFQNNGVVDDSQLPKDRFSAERLKGVDSTLKIQPAKLEDSAVYLCASSPPGFPYNEQFFGPGTRLTVL.